The rows below give T cell receptor beta chains drawn from one sample of a study of blood T cell repertoires in COVID-19. Here immunoSEQ multiplex PCR was the method, and the copy in TCRdb shows in-frame clones only, minus some. The sample lists around 300,000 clones, approximately 91% seen once, with 0.94% in the top ten. Specimen: peripheral blood. These receptors were collected from a woman aged 40 to 50 who had recovered from COVID-19. The CDR3 runs from the conserved cysteine through the conserved F or W. D genes are given only for firm matches. Clone sizes are given selectively: once, few, many, or a class where the clone is expanded.

CDR3 protein,CDR3 DNA,clone size,V gene,J gene,D gene
CASSLFRGGRSPLHF,TGTGCCAGCAGTTTATTTCGGGGGGGCAGGTCACCCCTCCACTTT,-,TRBV28,TRBJ1-6,-
CASSLPTLSGGTDTQYF,TGTGCCAGCAGCTTACCGACACTATCGGGGGGCACAGATACGCAGTATTTT,-,TRBV7-6,TRBJ2-3,-
CASSPQVGGAYTIYF,TGTGCCAGCAGTCCCCAGGTGGGGGGGGCGTACACCATATATTTT,-,TRBV6-7,TRBJ1-3,-
CASGSGLGLLAKNIQYF,TGTGCTAGTGGCTCGGGACTCGGGCTCCTAGCCAAAAACATTCAGTACTTC,-,TRBV12-5,TRBJ2-4,-
CASRLAAYSNEQFF,TGCGCCAGCAGACTAGCGGCATACTCCAATGAGCAGTTCTTC,-,TRBV5-1,TRBJ2-1,TRBD2
CASSRLEGASNEKLFF,TGTGCCAGCAGTCGACTGGAGGGGGCTTCTAATGAAAAACTGTTTTTT,-,TRBV2,TRBJ1-4,TRBD1
CASSLGRGGFNEQFF,TGTGCCAGCAGCTTAGGACGGGGGGGGTTCAATGAGCAGTTCTTC,-,TRBV11-2,TRBJ2-1,TRBD2
CASSERIAGGPGYNEQFF,TGTGCCAGCAGTGAAAGGATAGCGGGAGGCCCCGGGTACAATGAGCAGTTCTTC,-,TRBV6-1,TRBJ2-1,TRBD2
CASSSRYGQGRADTQYF,TGTGCCAGCAGCTCTCGTTATGGACAGGGGCGAGCAGATACGCAGTATTTT,-,TRBV7-9,TRBJ2-3,TRBD1
CATSDEGAKGNEQFF,TGTGCCACCAGTGATGAGGGGGCTAAGGGGAATGAGCAGTTCTTC,-,TRBV24-1,TRBJ2-1,TRBD1
CASSLDQTDTQYF,TGTGCCAGCAGCTTAGATCAAACAGATACGCAGTATTTT,-,TRBV11-3,TRBJ2-3,-
CASSFPQQGPFVDTQYF,TGTGCCAGCAGCTTCCCACAACAGGGGCCCTTTGTAGATACGCAGTATTTT,-,TRBV5-5,TRBJ2-3,TRBD1
CSVDVVGAYEQYF,TGCAGCGTTGATGTTGTGGGGGCGTACGAGCAGTACTTC,-,TRBV29-1,TRBJ2-7,-
CASTAGVPYEQYF,TGTGCCAGCACGGCCGGGGTCCCCTACGAGCAGTACTTC,-,TRBV2,TRBJ2-7,-
CSVVQGAGTGELFF,TGCAGCGTCGTACAGGGGGCGGGCACCGGGGAGCTGTTTTTT,-,TRBV29-1,TRBJ2-2,TRBD1
CASSQGQGMNYGYTF,TGTGCCAGCAGCCAAGGTCAGGGAATGAACTATGGCTACACCTTC,-,TRBV4-2,TRBJ1-2,-
CASSPRQGGSPLHF,TGTGCCAGCAGCCCGAGACAGGGTGGGTCACCCCTCCACTTT,-,TRBV3-1/TRBV3-2,TRBJ1-6,TRBD1
CASSLSAGNHGYTF,TGTGCCAGCAGTTTATCGGCGGGAAACCATGGCTACACCTTC,-,TRBV27,TRBJ1-2,-
CASSQGDRTQETQYF,TGCGCCAGCAGTCAGGGGGACAGAACCCAAGAGACCCAGTACTTC,once,TRBV23-1,TRBJ2-5,TRBD1
CAISPRTGISYEQYF,TGTGCCATCAGCCCCCGGACGGGAATATCCTACGAGCAGTACTTC,-,TRBV10-3,TRBJ2-7,-
CASSQDLAGFRGYTF,TGTGCCAGCAGCCAAGATCTTGCAGGGTTTAGGGGCTACACCTTC,-,TRBV3-1/TRBV3-2,TRBJ1-2,-
CASSSQENEKLFF,TGTGCCAGCAGCTCGCAGGAAAATGAAAAACTGTTTTTT,-,TRBV11-3,TRBJ1-4,-
CASSAGGNQPQHF,TGTGCCAGCAGCGCCGGCGGAAATCAGCCCCAGCATTTT,-,TRBV7-8,TRBJ1-5,-
CASSLIAGAETQYF,TGCGCCAGCAGCTTAATAGCGGGAGCTGAGACCCAGTACTTC,once,TRBV5-1,TRBJ2-5,TRBD2
CASSPGANTGELFF,TGTGCCAGCAGCCCGGGAGCTAACACCGGGGAGCTGTTTTTT,-,TRBV27,TRBJ2-2,-